This record concerns one T cell receptor (beta chain) sequence. The antigen is unknown. This CDR3 has 13 residues. Trimming cost V 5 bases and J 9 bases, with 14 bases left between them. CDR1 and CDR2 from the germline V gene are SGHAT and FQNNGV. Sequencing was performed with immunoSEQ multiplex PCR; in TCRdb, only in-frame clones are kept and a portion is missing. Seen here are fewer than 90,000 clones, about 88% observed once, and the top ten hold about 3.4%. The record originates from a study of neoadjuvant anti-PD-1 for oral cavity cancer. On the study more broadly: Around day 43, patients without progression received a fourth nivolumab dose before surgery. The study's findings and limits: PBMC Gini-index clonality exceeded responders' in non-responders post-nivolumab.

The sample's time point: after neoadjuvant nivolumab, at surgical resection. Sequences were derived from PBMCs, sampled after nivolumab (anti-PD-1) treatment. This clonotype was obtained from a person between 40 and 85 years old with oral cavity squamous cell carcinoma. The chain carries TRBV11-2 and TRBJ1-3, with D uncertain. CDR3 amino acids: CASSLQSGSTIYF. DNA of the CDR3: TGTGCCAGCAGCCTCCAATCCGGGAGCACCATATATTTT.